One and the same sample provided the 28 T cell receptor beta chains below, sequenced in a study of T cell changes during pregnancy in multiple sclerosis. The table came from immunoSEQ multiplex PCR; TCRdb's copy has only in-frame clones and leaves some out. This table holds about 56,000 clones, about 83% found once. Specimen: peripheral blood from another person, used as feeder cells. These receptors were collected from a human donor whose cells served as feeder cells for cultures in a pregnancy study.

V gene TRBV6-6 combines with J gene TRBJ2-2; TRBD2 agrees at 10 bases. The V gene's germline CDR1 is MNHNY and CDR2 SVGAGI (reference sequence). This CDR3 comprises 16 residues. J was trimmed by 0 bases and V by 2 bases; bases with no gene match: 0. The CDR3: CASSYGLAANTGELFF. In nucleotides, the CDR3 is TGTGCCAGCAGTTACGGACTAGCGGCGAACACCGGGGAGCTGTTTTTT.

V and J are TRBV29-1 and TRBJ2-2; 8 bases line up with TRBD2. The CDR3 runs 14 residues. V gave up 3 bases and J gave up 8 bases; unmatched junction bases: 8. Germline V gene lookup returns CDR1 SQVTM and CDR2 ANQGSEA. As DNA, the CDR3 is TGCAGCGTTGATTCCAGCGGGAGATCAGGGGAGCTGTTTTTT. Protein sequence: CSVDSSGRSGELFF.

V usage is TRBV4-3 and J usage is TRBJ2-1, with TRBD1 as a possible D gene (5 bases). The CDR3 totals 15 residues. In germline, CDR1 is LGHNA, CDR2 YSLEER. V lost 6 bases, J lost 5 bases, and 17 bases lay in between. The CDR3 region has the DNA TGCGCCAGCAGTGCTACTGGGCAGGGTAACAATGAGCAGTTCTTC. It yields the protein CASSATGQGNNEQFF.

The chain combines TRBV10-1 with TRBJ1-1; D is unresolved. Trimming took 0 bases from V and 1 from J, leaving 12 bases between them. Germline V gene data show CDR1 as WNHNN and CDR2 as SYGVQD (reference sequence). This CDR3 has 16 amino acids. CDR3 in amino acids: CASSESLGLGNTEAFF. The CDR3 DNA reads as TGCGCCAGCAGTGAGTCGCTCGGGCTGGGGAACACTGAAGCTTTCTTT.

V usage is TRBV28 and J usage is TRBJ1-4; 8 bases are shared with TRBD1. The CDR3 has 16 residues. Losses at the gene ends were 3 bases for V and 3 bases for J; bases not matched to a gene: 6. Germline V gives CDR1 MDHEN, CDR2 SYDVKM. CDR3 DNA: TGTGCCAGCAGTTTTGGGCAGGGGGCTTCTAATGAAAAACTGTTTTTT. This sequence encodes CASSFGQGASNEKLFF.

The chain links TRBV10-2 to TRBJ2-7, with TRBD1 matching 9 bases. In germline, CDR1 is WSHSY, CDR2 SAAADI. With V trimmed by 3 bases and J by 0 bases, 6 bases remained unmatched. The CDR3 consists of 16 residues. This CDR3 is CASSDPGTGSSYEQYF. As DNA, the CDR3 is TGCGCCAGCAGTGACCCCGGGACAGGGAGCTCCTACGAGCAGTACTTC.

This rearrangement joins TRBV30 to TRBJ1-2; 8 bases fit TRBD1. With V trimmed by 3 bases and J by 2 bases, 5 bases remained unmatched. The germline V gene encodes CDR1 GTSNPN and CDR2 SVGIG (reference sequence). The length of the CDR3 is 14 residues. The CDR3 nucleotides read TGTGCCTGGAGGAAGGACAGGGAGAACTATGGCTACACCTTC. Its translation is CAWRKDRENYGYTF.

This clone was counted only a few times. CDR3 nucleotide sequence: TGTGCCAGCAGCGGACGGACGGGGGTGATCAATGAGCAGTTCTTC. As protein: CASSGRTGVINEQFF. V and J are TRBV9 and TRBJ2-1; D is possibly TRBD2 (6 bases). V was cut by 3 bases and J by 6 bases, with 16 bases left in between. The CDR3 covers 15 residues. Germline CDR1 reads SGDLS; CDR2 reads YYNGEE. The full variable domain, its missing parts supplied by reference TRBV9 and TRBJ2-1, is DSGVTQTPKHLITATGQRVTLRCSPRSGDLSVYWYQQSLDQGLQFLIQYYNGEERAKGNILERFSAQQFPDLHSELNLSSLELGDSALYFCASSGRTGVINEQFFGPGTRLTVL.

This clone was found a few times. The chain uses TRBV7-9 and TRBJ1-5; D remains unclear. V dropped 5 bases and J dropped 3 bases, with 5 bases sitting between them. The CDR3 runs to 12 residues. CDR1 and CDR2 from the germline V gene are SEHNR and FQNEAQ (reference sequence). CDR3 coding DNA: TGTGCCAGCAGCATGGACAATCAGCCCCAGCATTTT. This sequence encodes CASSMDNQPQHF.

J is TRBJ2-1 and V is TRBV7-3; D perhaps matches TRBD2 (6 bases). Looked up from germline, CDR1 is SGHTA and CDR2 is FQGTGA. Trimming took 3 bases from V and 3 from J, leaving 15 bases between them. This CDR3 contains 16 residues. The chain's CDR3 is CASSFLAGSGYNEQFF. The CDR3 DNA follows: TGTGCCAGCAGCTTTTTGGCGGGATCAGGCTACAATGAGCAGTTCTTC.

The chain is built from TRBV6-4 and TRBJ2-1; D is possibly TRBD2 (5 bases). Per the germline V gene, CDR1 is MRHNA and CDR2 is SNTAGT. Trimming removed 6 bases from V and 0 bases from J, with 12 bases in between. The CDR3 is 15 amino acids. The CDR3 DNA follows: TGTGCCAGCAGAAAGGAGCGGACCTCCTACAATGAGCAGTTCTTC. This translates into CASRKERTSYNEQFF.

This chain connects TRBV5-1 to TRBJ2-3, with unresolved D. V lost 4 bases and J lost 4, with 13 bases in between. Per germline, CDR1 SGHRS and CDR2 YFSETQ. The CDR3 has 14 amino acids. CDR3 sequence reads: CASSPRGSADTQYF. The CDR3 DNA follows: TGCGCCAGCAGCCCACGTGGTAGTGCAGATACGCAGTATTTT.

V usage is TRBV28 and J usage is TRBJ1-1; possible D gene TRBD1, 5 bases. Germline-derived CDR1 and CDR2 are MDHEN and SYDVKM. V lost 2 bases to trimming and J lost 1 base, with 14 bases between them. The CDR3 loop spans 16 amino acids. CDR3 loop: CASSLRGRLENTEAFF. The DNA for the CDR3 is TGTGCCAGCAGTTTAAGGGGACGCCTAGAGAACACTGAAGCTTTCTTT.

V gene TRBV14 combines with J gene TRBJ1-1, with D unresolved. V dropped 4 bases and J dropped 4 bases, with 16 bases sitting between them. CDR3 length: 15 residues. Looked up from germline, CDR1 is SGHDN and CDR2 is FVKESK. The CDR3 region is CASSPLEVSSTEAFF. DNA for the CDR3: TGTGCCAGCAGCCCTTTGGAGGTTTCGAGCACTGAAGCTTTCTTT.

The rearrangement links TRBV19 to TRBJ2-1, with D possibly matching TRBD2 (7 bases). V gave up 5 bases and J gave up 1 base, with 24 bases separating them. The CDR3 has 19 amino acids. From germline, CDR1 is LNHDA and CDR2 SQIVND (reference sequence). The CDR3 sequence: CASSSGVKGGETSYNEQFF. In DNA form, the CDR3 reads TGTGCCAGTAGTTCTGGCGTCAAGGGGGGGGAGACTTCCTACAATGAGCAGTTCTTC.

The CDR3 reads CASSSRLAGALETQYF. The CDR3, as DNA: TGTGCCAGCAGCTCCCGACTAGCGGGGGCCCTGGAGACCCAGTACTTC. This chain connects TRBV5-4 to TRBJ2-5, with 12 bases aligning to TRBD2. This CDR3 region has 16 residues. V trimming: 3 bases; J trimming: 5 bases; junction bases outside the gene matches: 8. Germline-derived CDR1 and CDR2 are SGHNT and YYREEE (reference sequence).

CDR3 coding DNA: TGTGCCAGCAGCTTGGGAGGGACTAGCGGGAGTAATGAGCAGTTCTTC. Translating it yields CASSLGGTSGSNEQFF. The chain recombines TRBV5-6 with TRBJ2-1; 14 positions agree with TRBD2. The V gene end was trimmed by 0 bases and the J gene end by 7 bases; junction bases not matched to a gene: 3. Germline V gene sequence: CDR1 SGHDT, CDR2 YYEEEE. The length of the CDR3 is 16 residues. Complete variable domain (other parts from reference TRBV5-6 and TRBJ2-1): DAGVTQSPTHLIKTRGQQVTLRCSPKSGHDTVSWYQQALGQGPQFIFQYYEEEERQRGNFPDRFSGHQFPNYSSELNVNALLLGDSALYLCASSLGGTSGSNEQFFGPGTRLTVL.

The rearrangement uses TRBV7-2 and TRBJ1-5, with TRBD1 matching 10 bases. The CDR3 length is 16 residues. V lost 5 bases, J lost 3 bases, and 7 bases stayed unmatched. Germline assignment: CDR1 SGHTA and CDR2 FQGNSA. This CDR3 is CASSGPGQGPNQPQHF. The CDR3, as DNA: TGTGCCAGCAGCGGACCGGGACAGGGGCCCAATCAGCCCCAGCATTTT.

This sequence joins TRBV29-1 and TRBJ1-1; D uncertain. This CDR3 contains 10 residues. V lost 7 bases and J 2 bases, leaving 5 bases between the germline ends. Germline CDR1 reads SQVTM; CDR2 reads ANQGSEA. This CDR3 is CSAGNTEAFF. CDR3 bases: TGCAGCGCTGGAAACACTGAAGCTTTCTTT.

Only one count was recorded for this clone. The chain has TRBV6-1 and TRBJ1-2, with TRBD1 as a possible D gene (5 bases). This CDR3 spans 14 amino acids. Germline assignment: CDR1 MNHNS and CDR2 SASEGT. Trimming took off 6 bases at V and 5 bases at J, with 16 bases between the two ends. CDR3 DNA: TGTGCCAGCAGAGCATCGTGGGGGGGATATGGCTACACCTTC. It codes for CASRASWGGYGYTF.

This chain connects TRBV4-1 to TRBJ1-3, with 10 bases that match TRBD1. After removal of 1 base from V and 4 bases from J, the junction contained 7 bases not matched to a gene. Looked up from germline, CDR1 is MGHRA and CDR2 is YSYEKL. The CDR3 covers 17 residues. The DNA of the CDR3 is TGCGCCAGCAGCCAAGGTAGACAGGGGGCGCGAGGAAACACCATATATTTT. This encodes CASSQGRQGARGNTIYF.

The rearrangement joins TRBV6-1 to TRBJ2-1; unclear D gene. The CDR3 is 15 residues long. Between the trimmed V and J ends, which lost 1 base and 6 bases, there was a span of 13 bases. In germline, CDR1 is MNHNS, CDR2 SASEGT. The CDR3 sequence: CASSEGAGRVNEQFF. Written as DNA, the CDR3 is TGTGCCAGCAGTGAAGGAGCAGGTAGGGTCAATGAGCAGTTCTTC.

The chain uses TRBV9 and TRBJ1-2; TRBD1 matches 7 bases. Losses at the gene ends were 0 bases for V and 1 base for J; bases not matched to a gene: 9. This CDR3 is 17 amino acids long. CDR1 is SGDLS and CDR2 is YYNGEE in the germline V gene. The CDR3 region is CASSVAPTGHLNYGYTF. In nucleotides, the CDR3 is TGTGCCAGCAGCGTAGCTCCGACAGGGCACCTTAACTATGGCTACACCTTC.

This clone came up a few times. This chain uses TRBV4-2 with TRBJ1-2, with 7 bases fitting TRBD1. Losses at the gene ends were 0 bases for V and 3 bases for J; bases not matched to a gene: 4. The CDR3 loop spans 15 amino acids. In germline, CDR1 is LGHNA, CDR2 YNFKEQ. The CDR3 here is CASSQDTGADYGYTF. The DNA for the CDR3 is TGTGCCAGCAGCCAAGACACAGGGGCCGACTATGGCTACACCTTC.

As DNA, the CDR3 is TGTGCCAGCAGTTCCCGACTAGCGGGAGGGGGAGCGACCCAGTACTTC. The encoded protein is CASSSRLAGGGATQYF. The chain combines TRBV6-5 with TRBJ2-5; 14 nucleotides align to TRBD2. The germline gives CDR1 MNHEY, CDR2 SVGAGI. V shed 4 bases, J shed 7 bases, and the junction held 8 bases outside the gene matches. The CDR3 loop spans 16 amino acids.

Of note for this clone: The same CDR3 also results from other DNA sequences found in this sample. The V call is TRBV7-9, the J call TRBJ1-5, with a tentative D call TRBD1 (5 bases). Germline CDR1 SEHNR, CDR2 FQNEAQ (reference sequence). The V gene lost 1 base and the J gene lost 6 bases, with 10 bases spanning the gap. The CDR3 is 14 amino acids. CDR3 DNA sequence: TGTGCCAGCAGCTTAGGGCAGGGTGGTCAGCCCCAGCATTTT. Translating it yields CASSLGQGGQPQHF.

V and J are TRBV6-4 and TRBJ1-2; TRBD1 agrees at 8 bases. Germline V gene sequence: CDR1 MRHNA, CDR2 SNTAGT. CDR3 length: 17 amino acids. V lost 6 bases, J lost 4 bases, and 16 bases stayed unmatched. The CDR3 sequence is CASSPKKVIGTGYGYTF. In nucleotides, the CDR3 is TGTGCCAGCAGCCCCAAAAAGGTAATCGGGACAGGCTATGGCTACACCTTC.

The V call is TRBV7-2, the J call TRBJ2-1, with 7 bases identical to TRBD1. This CDR3 spans 14 amino acids. The V gene's germline CDR1 is SGHTA and CDR2 FQGNSA. Trimming at V came to 1 base and at J to 6 bases, leaving 3 bases not matched to a gene. CDR3 bases: TGTGCCAGCAGCTTAGAGACAGGGAGCAATGAGCAGTTCTTC. Translating gives CASSLETGSNEQFF.